This T cell receptor beta chain was obtained from a study of cytomegalovirus exposure and HLA in healthy donors. The CDR3 totals 14 residues. The V end lost 0 bases, the J end lost 8 bases, and 12 bases lay between the germline ends. CDR1 LNHNV and CDR2 YYDKDF come from the germline V gene (reference sequence). Amplification used 60 Vbeta primers and 13 Jbeta primers. Here immunoSEQ multiplex PCR was the method, and the copy in TCRdb shows in-frame clones only, minus some. The table includes 100,000 to 150,000 clones, about 80% detected once. The source material was PBMCs. The receptor's source is a man aged 18 to 30 in good health and CMV-seronegative. The genes are TRBV15 and TRBJ2-3, with D possibly matching TRBD2 (5 bases). CDR3 residues: CATSRDVAPGTQYF. Here the CDR3 DNA reads TGTGCCACCAGCAGAGATGTAGCGCCAGGTACGCAGTATTTT.